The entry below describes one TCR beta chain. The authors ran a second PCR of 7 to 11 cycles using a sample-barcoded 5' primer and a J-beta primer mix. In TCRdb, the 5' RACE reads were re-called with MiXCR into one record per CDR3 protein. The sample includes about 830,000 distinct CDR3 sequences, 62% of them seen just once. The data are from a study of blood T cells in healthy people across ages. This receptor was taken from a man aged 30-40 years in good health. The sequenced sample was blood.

Here the CDR3 reads CASSEGGQFF. CDR3 DNA sequence: TGTGCCAGCAGTGAGGGAGGGCAGTTCTTC. The V gene is TRBV25-1, the J gene TRBJ2-1; possibly TRBD2 for D (6 bases). Per the germline V gene, CDR1 is MGHDK and CDR2 is SYGVNS. The CDR3 runs 10 residues. V dropped 3 bases and J dropped 12 bases, with 6 bases sitting between them.